These T cell receptor beta chains were read from a single sample in a study of cytomegalovirus exposure and HLA in healthy donors. Profiling relied on immunoSEQ multiplex PCR, and the TCRdb table lists in-frame clones only, not all of them. The ten top clones account for less than 0.95%, within a sample of about 170,000 clones. Sequenced: PBMCs. These receptors came from a woman aged 18-29 years in good health and CMV-seropositive. Each CDR3 is given with its conserved first and last residue. D genes are given only for firm matches.

v_call	d_call	j_call	cdr3_nt	cdr3_aa
TRBV30	TRBD1	TRBJ2-3	TGTGCCTGGAGATACCGAGAACAGGGGGGTTTTACAGATACGCAGTATTTT	CAWRYREQGGFTDTQYF
TRBV7-8	.	TRBJ1-5	TGTGCCAGCAGCTTATCAGGGGACGGCAATCAGCCCCAGCATTTT	CASSLSGDGNQPQHF
TRBV15	TRBD2	TRBJ2-1	TGTGCCACCAGCAGAGACTTGGGGGGGACCTACAATGAGCAGTTCTTC	CATSRDLGGTYNEQFF
TRBV4-2	.	TRBJ1-1	TGTGCCAGCCGATTTTTGGGGGGAGGGGCTTTCTTT	CASRFLGGGAFF
TRBV5-1	TRBD2	TRBJ2-3	TGCGCCAGCACCCCGGGACTAGATAGCACAGATACGCAGTATTTT	CASTPGLDSTDTQYF
TRBV2	TRBD1	TRBJ1-4	TGTGCCAGCAGCCTAGGGACAGAGAATGAAAAACTGTTTTTT	CASSLGTENEKLFF
TRBV14	.	TRBJ1-2	TGTGCCAGCAGCCAAGTAACGACAGGCGGCTACACCTTC	CASSQVTTGGYTF
TRBV30	.	TRBJ1-5	TGTGCCTGGAGTGTCAACAGGCCCGCGCCCCAGCATTTT	CAWSVNRPAPQHF
TRBV7-2	TRBD1	TRBJ2-7	TGTGCCAGCAGCACCGGACAGGGGGCCTCGTACGAGCAGTACTTC	CASSTGQGASYEQYF
TRBV7-2	.	TRBJ1-5	TGTGCCAGCAGCTTTGACATCAATCAGCCCCAGCATTTT	CASSFDINQPQHF
TRBV4-3	.	TRBJ1-1	TGCGCCAGCAGCCAAGATTTGGGCCACCGGGGGGCTTTCTTT	CASSQDLGHRGAFF
TRBV28	TRBD1	TRBJ2-1	TGTGCCAGCAGTCCCCCTCCCGACAGGGGGCGTTACAATGAGCAGTTCTTC	CASSPPPDRGRYNEQFF
TRBV7-9	.	TRBJ1-4	TGTGCCAGCAGCTCCCAGGGGTGGGGGACTAATGAAAAACTGTTTTTT	CASSSQGWGTNEKLFF
TRBV5-1	.	TRBJ1-1	TGCGCCAGCAGCTTGGAGGGGGGGGCGAGAGCTTTCTTT	CASSLEGGARAFF
TRBV9	TRBD2	TRBJ2-1	TGTGCCAGCAGCGTAGACGCTAGCGGGACCTACAATGAGCAGTTCTTC	CASSVDASGTYNEQFF
TRBV7-2	.	TRBJ1-6	TGTGCCAGCAGCTTAGTTCGGGATTCACCCCTCCACTTT	CASSLVRDSPLHF
TRBV5-8	.	TRBJ1-6	TGTGCCAGCAGCTTGGAGGGGACAAACTGGGGGTCACCCCTCCACTTT	CASSLEGTNWGSPLHF
TRBV9	.	TRBJ2-3	TGTGCCAGCAGCGTAGAAGGGATCGGGGCAGATACGCAGTATTTT	CASSVEGIGADTQYF
TRBV19	.	TRBJ1-1	TGTGCCAGTAGTACTTTCGTCGGGATGAACACTGAAGCTTTCTTT	CASSTFVGMNTEAFF
TRBV11-2	TRBD1	TRBJ1-1	TGTGCCAGCAGCCCCCGGGGAGGGACAGGGTCGTACACTGAAGCTTTCTTT	CASSPRGGTGSYTEAFF
TRBV7-9	.	TRBJ2-7	TGTGCCAGCAGCTTAAGAGGTCGGGACAACTACGAGCAGTACTTC	CASSLRGRDNYEQYF
TRBV5-1	TRBD1	TRBJ2-1	TGCGCCAGCAGCTACGGACAGGGGGTTGTCAATGAGCAGTTCTTC	CASSYGQGVVNEQFF
TRBV6-5	TRBD1	TRBJ1-2	TGTGCCAGCAGTGTGGGACAGCTTAACTATGGCTACACCTTC	CASSVGQLNYGYTF
TRBV11-2	.	TRBJ1-1	TGTGCCAGCAGCCCGGGTACAGGGTCGCGGGCTGAAGCTTTCTTT	CASSPGTGSRAEAFF
TRBV7-9	.	TRBJ1-1	TGTGCCAGCAGCTTCCGGGGAGGGCACACTGAAGCTTTCTTT	CASSFRGGHTEAFF
TRBV6-4	TRBD2	TRBJ2-3	TGTGCCAGCAGTAGCGGGGGGAGCACAGATACGCAGTATTTT	CASSSGGSTDTQYF
TRBV6-5	.	TRBJ1-2	TGTGCCAGCAGTTACGAGGCGAACTATGGCTACACCTTC	CASSYEANYGYTF
TRBV2	TRBD1	TRBJ1-5	TGTGCCAGCGGGACAGAAAGCAATCAGCCCCAGCATTTT	CASGTESNQPQHF
TRBV7-8	.	TRBJ1-3	TGTGCCAGCAGCTTAGAAAGGAGCGGGCCCTCTGGAAACACCATATATTTT	CASSLERSGPSGNTIYF
TRBV18	.	TRBJ1-1	TGTGCCAGCTCACCGCGGGGTTTGAGCACTGAAGCTTTCTTT	CASSPRGLSTEAFF
TRBV29-1	TRBD1	TRBJ1-3	TGCAGCGTTGGAGGCACCGGGACAGGGGCTGGAAACACCATATATTTT	CSVGGTGTGAGNTIYF
TRBV20-1	TRBD1	TRBJ2-1	TGCAGTGCTATGACAGGGGTTGAGCAGTTCTTC	CSAMTGVEQFF
TRBV18	.	TRBJ1-4	TGTGCCAGCTCCCCTGGCAGCAACCCCGGAGGGGAAAAACTGTTTTTT	CASSPGSNPGGEKLFF
TRBV6-6	TRBD1	TRBJ1-2	TGTGCCAGCAGTTCCCGGGACAGGGGGCCCATCTATGGCTACACCTTC	CASSSRDRGPIYGYTF
TRBV5-4	.	TRBJ2-1	TGTGCCAGCAGGTACTACTCATTCAATGAGCAGTTCTTC	CASRYYSFNEQFF
TRBV4-1	TRBD2	TRBJ2-3	TGCGCCAGCAGCAAGCGACTAGCGGAGGATACGCAGTATTTT	CASSKRLAEDTQYF
TRBV2	TRBD1	TRBJ1-5	TGTGCCAGCAGTGAGGACAGGAGCAATCAGCCCCAGCATTTT	CASSEDRSNQPQHF
TRBV5-1	TRBD1	TRBJ1-1	TGCGCCAGCAGCCGGACAGGGACGAACACTGAAGCTTTCTTT	CASSRTGTNTEAFF